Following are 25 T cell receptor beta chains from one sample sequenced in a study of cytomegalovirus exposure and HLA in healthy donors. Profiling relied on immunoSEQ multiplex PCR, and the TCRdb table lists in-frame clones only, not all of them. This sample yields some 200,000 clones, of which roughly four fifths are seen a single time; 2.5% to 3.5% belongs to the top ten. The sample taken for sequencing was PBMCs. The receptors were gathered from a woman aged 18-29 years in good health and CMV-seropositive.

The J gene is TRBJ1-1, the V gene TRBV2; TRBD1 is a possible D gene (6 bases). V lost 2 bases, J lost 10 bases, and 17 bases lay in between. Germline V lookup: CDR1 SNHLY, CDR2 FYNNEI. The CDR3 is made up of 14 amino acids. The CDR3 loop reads CASSEQGGLLGAFF. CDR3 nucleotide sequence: TGTGCCAGCAGTGAACAAGGGGGATTGTTGGGAGCTTTCTTT.

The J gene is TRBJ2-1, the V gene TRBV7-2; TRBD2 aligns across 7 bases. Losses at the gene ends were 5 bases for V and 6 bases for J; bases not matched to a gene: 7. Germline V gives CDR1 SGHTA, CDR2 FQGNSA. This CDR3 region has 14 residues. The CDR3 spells CASSLRTRGNEQFF. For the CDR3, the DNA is TGTGCCAGCAGCCTCCGGACTAGAGGCAATGAGCAGTTCTTC. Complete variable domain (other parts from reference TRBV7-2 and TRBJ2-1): GAGVSQSPSNKVTEKGKDVELRCDPISGHTALYWYRQSLGQGLEFLIYFQGNSAPDKSGLPSDRFSAERTGGSVSTLTIQRTQQEDSAVYLCASSLRTRGNEQFFGPGTRLTVL.

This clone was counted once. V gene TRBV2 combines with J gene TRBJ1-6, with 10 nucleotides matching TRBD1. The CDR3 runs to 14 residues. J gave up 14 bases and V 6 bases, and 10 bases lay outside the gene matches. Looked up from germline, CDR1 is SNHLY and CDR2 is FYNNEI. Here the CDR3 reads CASRAGQGTSALHF. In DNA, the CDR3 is TGTGCCAGCAGAGCGGGACAGGGGACATCGGCCCTCCACTTT.

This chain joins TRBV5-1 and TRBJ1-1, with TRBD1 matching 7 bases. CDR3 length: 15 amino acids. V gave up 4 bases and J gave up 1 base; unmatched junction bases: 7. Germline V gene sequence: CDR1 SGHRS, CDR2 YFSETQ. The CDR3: CASSRAGTANTEAFF. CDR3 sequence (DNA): TGCGCCAGCAGCCGGGCAGGGACAGCGAACACTGAAGCTTTCTTT. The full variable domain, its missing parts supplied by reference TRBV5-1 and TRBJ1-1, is KAGVTQTPRYLIKTRGQQVTLSCSPISGHRSVSWYQQTPGQGLQFLFEYFSETQRNKGNFPGRFSGRQFSNSRSEMNVSTLELGDSALYLCASSRAGTANTEAFFGQGTRLTVV.

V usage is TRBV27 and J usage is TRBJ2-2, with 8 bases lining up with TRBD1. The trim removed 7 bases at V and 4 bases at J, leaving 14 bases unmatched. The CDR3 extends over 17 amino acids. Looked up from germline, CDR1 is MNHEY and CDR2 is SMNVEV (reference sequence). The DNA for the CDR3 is TGTGCCAGCACCTCCTTTAATGGACAGGGCGGCACCGGGGAGCTGTTTTTT. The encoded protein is CASTSFNGQGGTGELFF.

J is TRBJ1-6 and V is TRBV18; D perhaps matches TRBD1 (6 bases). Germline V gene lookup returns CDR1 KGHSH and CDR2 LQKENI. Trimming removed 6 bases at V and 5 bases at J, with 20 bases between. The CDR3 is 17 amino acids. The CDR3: CASSQTPPGQNNSPLHF. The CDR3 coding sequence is TGTGCCAGCTCTCAAACTCCGCCCGGACAGAATAATTCACCCCTCCACTTT.

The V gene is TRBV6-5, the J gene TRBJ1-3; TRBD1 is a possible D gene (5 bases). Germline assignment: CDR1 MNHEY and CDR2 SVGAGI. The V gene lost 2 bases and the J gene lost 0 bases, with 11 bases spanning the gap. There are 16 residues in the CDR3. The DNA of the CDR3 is TGTGCCAGCAGTTACGGAGGGGTTGGCTCTGGAAACACCATATATTTT. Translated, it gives CASSYGGVGSGNTIYF.

CDR3 nucleotides: TGCAGCTTTGTCAGGGGACTGAACACTGAAGCTTTCTTT. Encoded protein: CSFVRGLNTEAFF. V is TRBV29-1 and J is TRBJ1-1, with a tentative D call TRBD1 (6 bases). The CDR3 extends over 13 amino acids. Germline assignment: CDR1 SQVTM and CDR2 ANQGSEA. Trimming took 8 bases from V and 0 from J, leaving 13 bases between them.

The CDR3 coding sequence is TGTGCCAGCTCCCGAGAGGAGGGAACTGAAGCTTTCTTT. This encodes CASSREEGTEAFF. The chain joins TRBV18 to TRBJ1-1; D is uncertain. The V gene's germline CDR1 is KGHSH and CDR2 LQKENI. This CDR3 is built from 13 residues. Trimming left V 6 bases short and J 5 bases short, with 13 bases between. The complete variable domain, with remaining parts taken from reference TRBV18 and TRBJ1-1, reads NAGVMQNPRHLVRRRGQEARLRCSPMKGHSHVYWYRQLPEEGLKFMVYLQKENIIDESGMPKERFSAEFPKEGPSILRIQQVVRGDSAAYFCASSREEGTEAFFGQGTRLTVV.

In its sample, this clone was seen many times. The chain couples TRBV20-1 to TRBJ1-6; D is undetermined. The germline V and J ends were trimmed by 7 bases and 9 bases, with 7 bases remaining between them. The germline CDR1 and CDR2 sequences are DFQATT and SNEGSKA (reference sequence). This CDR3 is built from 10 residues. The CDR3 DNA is TGCAGTGATAGTATTTCACCCCTCCACTTT. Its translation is CSDSISPLHF.

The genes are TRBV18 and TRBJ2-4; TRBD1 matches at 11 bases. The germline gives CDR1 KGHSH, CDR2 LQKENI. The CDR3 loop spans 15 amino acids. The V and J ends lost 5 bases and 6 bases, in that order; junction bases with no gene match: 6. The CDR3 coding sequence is TGTGCCAGCTCAATCTCCGGGACAGGGGGAAACATTCAGTACTTC. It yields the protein CASSISGTGGNIQYF.

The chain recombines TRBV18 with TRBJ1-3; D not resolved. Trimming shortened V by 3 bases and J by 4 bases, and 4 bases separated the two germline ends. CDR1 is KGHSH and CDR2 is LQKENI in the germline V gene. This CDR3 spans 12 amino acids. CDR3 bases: TGTGCCAGCTCACCCTTAGGAAACACCATATATTTT. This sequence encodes CASSPLGNTIYF.

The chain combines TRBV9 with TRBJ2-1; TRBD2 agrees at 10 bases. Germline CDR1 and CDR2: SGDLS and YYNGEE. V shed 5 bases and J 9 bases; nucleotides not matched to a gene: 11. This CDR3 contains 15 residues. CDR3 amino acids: CASSIAGGEGPEQFF. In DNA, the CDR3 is TGTGCCAGCAGTATAGCGGGGGGTGAAGGGCCTGAGCAGTTCTTC.

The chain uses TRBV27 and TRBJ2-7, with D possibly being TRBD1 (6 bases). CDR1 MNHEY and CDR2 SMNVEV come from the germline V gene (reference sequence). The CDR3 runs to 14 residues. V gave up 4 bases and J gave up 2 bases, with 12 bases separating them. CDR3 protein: CASSWKTGTYEQYF. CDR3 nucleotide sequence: TGTGCCAGCAGTTGGAAGACAGGAACCTACGAGCAGTACTTC.

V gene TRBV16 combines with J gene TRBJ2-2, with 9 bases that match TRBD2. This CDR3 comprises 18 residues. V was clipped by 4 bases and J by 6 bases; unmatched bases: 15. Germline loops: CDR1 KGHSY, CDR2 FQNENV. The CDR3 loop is CASSLFLAGPSFAGELFF. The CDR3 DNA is TGTGCCAGCAGCCTCTTCCTAGCGGGGCCCTCTTTCGCCGGGGAGCTGTTTTTT.

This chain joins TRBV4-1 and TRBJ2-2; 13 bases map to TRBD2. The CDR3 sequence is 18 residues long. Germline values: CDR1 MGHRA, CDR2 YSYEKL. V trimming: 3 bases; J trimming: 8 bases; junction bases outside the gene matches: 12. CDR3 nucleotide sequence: TGCGCCAGCAGCCAGGGCGGACTAGCGGGGGCCTCGTTGGGGGAGCTGTTTTTT. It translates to CASSQGGLAGASLGELFF.

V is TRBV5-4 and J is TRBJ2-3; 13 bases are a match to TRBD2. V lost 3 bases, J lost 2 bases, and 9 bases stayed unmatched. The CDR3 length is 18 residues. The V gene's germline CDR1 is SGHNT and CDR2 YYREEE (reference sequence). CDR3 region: CASSSPRLAGGNTDTQYF. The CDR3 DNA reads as TGTGCCAGCAGCTCTCCCAGACTAGCGGGGGGCAACACAGATACGCAGTATTTT.

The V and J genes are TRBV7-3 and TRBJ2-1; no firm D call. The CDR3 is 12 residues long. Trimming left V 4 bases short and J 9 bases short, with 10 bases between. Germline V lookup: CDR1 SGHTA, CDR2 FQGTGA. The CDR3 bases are TGTGCCAGCAGCTCACCCGGGTTTGAGCAGTTCTTC. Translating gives CASSSPGFEQFF.

The CDR3 spells CASSGDLGGENEQFF. DNA for the CDR3: TGTGCCAGCAGTGGGGACTTAGGTGGGGAGAATGAGCAGTTCTTC. The chain combines TRBV2 with TRBJ2-1, with TRBD2 as a possible D gene (6 bases). The germline V gene has CDR1 SNHLY and CDR2 FYNNEI. V was trimmed by 4 bases and J by 7 bases, leaving 17 bases between them. This CDR3 comprises 15 residues.

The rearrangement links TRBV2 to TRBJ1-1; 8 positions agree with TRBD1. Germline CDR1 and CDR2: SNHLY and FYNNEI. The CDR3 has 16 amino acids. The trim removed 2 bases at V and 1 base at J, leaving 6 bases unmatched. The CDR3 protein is CASSETRTGRNTEAFF. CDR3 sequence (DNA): TGTGCCAGCAGTGAAACGCGGACAGGGCGGAACACTGAAGCTTTCTTT.

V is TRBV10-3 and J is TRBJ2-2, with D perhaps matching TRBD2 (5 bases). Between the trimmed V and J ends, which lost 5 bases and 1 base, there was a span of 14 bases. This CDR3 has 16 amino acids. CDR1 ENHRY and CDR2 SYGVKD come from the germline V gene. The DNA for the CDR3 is TGTGCCATCAGTCCGACCGGGGTTCGGAACACCGGGGAGCTGTTTTTT. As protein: CAISPTGVRNTGELFF.

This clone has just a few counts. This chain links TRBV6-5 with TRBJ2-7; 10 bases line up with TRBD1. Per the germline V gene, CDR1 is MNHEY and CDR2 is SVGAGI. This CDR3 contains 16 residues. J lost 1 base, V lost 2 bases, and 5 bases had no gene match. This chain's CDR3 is CASSYQPGQGSYEQYF. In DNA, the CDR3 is TGTGCCAGCAGTTACCAACCGGGACAGGGGTCCTACGAGCAGTACTTC.

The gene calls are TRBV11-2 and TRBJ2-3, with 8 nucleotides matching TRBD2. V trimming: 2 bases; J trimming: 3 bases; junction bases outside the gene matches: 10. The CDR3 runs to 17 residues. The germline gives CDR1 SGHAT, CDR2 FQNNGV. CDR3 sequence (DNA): TGTGCCAGCAGCTTACGCTCAGCGGGGGTGTGGACAGATACGCAGTATTTT. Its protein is CASSLRSAGVWTDTQYF. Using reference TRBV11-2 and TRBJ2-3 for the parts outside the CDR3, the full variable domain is EAGVAQSPRYKIIEKRQSVAFWCNPISGHATLYWYQQILGQGPKLLIQFQNNGVVDDSQLPKDRFSAERLKGVDSTLKIQPAKLEDSAVYLCASSLRSAGVWTDTQYFGPGTRLTVL.

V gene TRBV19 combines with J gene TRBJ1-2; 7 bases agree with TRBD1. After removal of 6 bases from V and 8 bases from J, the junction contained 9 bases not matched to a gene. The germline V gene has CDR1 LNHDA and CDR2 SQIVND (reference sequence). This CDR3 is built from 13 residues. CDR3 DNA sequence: TGTGCCAGTAGAAAACTCGGACAGGCAGGCTACACCTTC. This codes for CASRKLGQAGYTF.

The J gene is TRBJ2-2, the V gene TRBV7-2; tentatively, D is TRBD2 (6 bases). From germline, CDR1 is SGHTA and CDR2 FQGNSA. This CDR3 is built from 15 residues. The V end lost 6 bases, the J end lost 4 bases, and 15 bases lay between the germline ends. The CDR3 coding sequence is TGTGCCAGCAGTTGGGAGGCGGTTAGCACCGGGGAGCTGTTTTTT. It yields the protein CASSWEAVSTGELFF.